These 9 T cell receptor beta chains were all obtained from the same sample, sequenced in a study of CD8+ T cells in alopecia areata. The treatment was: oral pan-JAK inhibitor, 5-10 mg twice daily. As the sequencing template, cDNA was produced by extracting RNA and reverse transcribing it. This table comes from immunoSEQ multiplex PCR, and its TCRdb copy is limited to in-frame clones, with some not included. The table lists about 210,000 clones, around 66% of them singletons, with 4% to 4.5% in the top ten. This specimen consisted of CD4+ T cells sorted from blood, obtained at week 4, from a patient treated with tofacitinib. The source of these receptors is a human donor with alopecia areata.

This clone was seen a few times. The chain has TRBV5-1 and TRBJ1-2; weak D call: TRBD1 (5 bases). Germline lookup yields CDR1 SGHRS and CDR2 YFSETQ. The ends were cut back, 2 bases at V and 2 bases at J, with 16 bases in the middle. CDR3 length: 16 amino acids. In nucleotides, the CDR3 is TGCGCCAGCAGCTTCATATCCGGGACGTACAACTATGGCTACACCTTC. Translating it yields CASSFISGTYNYGYTF.

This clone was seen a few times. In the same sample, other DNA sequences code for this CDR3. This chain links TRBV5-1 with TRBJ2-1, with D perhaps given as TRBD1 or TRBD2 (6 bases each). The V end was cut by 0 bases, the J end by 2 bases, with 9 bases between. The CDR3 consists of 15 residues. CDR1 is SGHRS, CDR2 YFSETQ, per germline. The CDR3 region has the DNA TGCGCCAGCAGCTTGGACGGGGGCACCTACAATGAGCAGTTCTTC. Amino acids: CASSLDGGTYNEQFF.

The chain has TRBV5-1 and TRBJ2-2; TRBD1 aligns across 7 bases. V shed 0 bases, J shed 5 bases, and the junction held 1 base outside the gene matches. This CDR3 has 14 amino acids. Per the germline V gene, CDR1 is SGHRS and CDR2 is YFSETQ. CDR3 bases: TGCGCCAGCAGCTTGGACAGGGGAACCGGGGAGCTGTTTTTT. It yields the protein CASSLDRGTGELFF.

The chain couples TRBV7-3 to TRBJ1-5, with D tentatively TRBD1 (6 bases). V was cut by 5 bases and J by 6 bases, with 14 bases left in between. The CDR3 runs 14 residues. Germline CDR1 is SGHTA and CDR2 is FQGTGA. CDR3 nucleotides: TGTGCCAGCAGCCCAACAGGGAATGGTCAGCCCCAGCATTTT. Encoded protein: CASSPTGNGQPQHF.

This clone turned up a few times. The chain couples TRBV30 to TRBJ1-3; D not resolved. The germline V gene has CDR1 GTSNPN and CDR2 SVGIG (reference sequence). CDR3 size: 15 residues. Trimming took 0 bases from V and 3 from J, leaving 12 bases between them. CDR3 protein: CAWSVQHSNGNTIYF. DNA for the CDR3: TGTGCCTGGAGTGTACAACACTCAAATGGAAACACCATATATTTT.

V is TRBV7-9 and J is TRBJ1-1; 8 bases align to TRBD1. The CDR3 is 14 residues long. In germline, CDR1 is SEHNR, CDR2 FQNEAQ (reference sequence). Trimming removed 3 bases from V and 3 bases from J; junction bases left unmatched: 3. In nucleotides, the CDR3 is TGTGCCAGCAGCTTCCAGGGGGCGGACACTGAAGCTTTCTTT. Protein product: CASSFQGADTEAFF. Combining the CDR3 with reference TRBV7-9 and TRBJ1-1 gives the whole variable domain DTGVSQNPRHKITKRGQNVTFRCDPISEHNRLYWYRQTLGQGPEFLTYFQNEAQLEKSRLLSDRFSAERPKGSFSTLEIQRTEQGDSAMYLCASSFQGADTEAFFGQGTRLTVV.

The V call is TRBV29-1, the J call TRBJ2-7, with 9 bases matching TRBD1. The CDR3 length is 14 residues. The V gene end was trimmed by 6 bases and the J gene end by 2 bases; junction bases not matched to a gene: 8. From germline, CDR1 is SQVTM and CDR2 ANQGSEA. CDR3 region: CSVSTGTGTYEQYF. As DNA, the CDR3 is TGCAGCGTATCCACCGGGACAGGGACCTACGAGCAGTACTTC.

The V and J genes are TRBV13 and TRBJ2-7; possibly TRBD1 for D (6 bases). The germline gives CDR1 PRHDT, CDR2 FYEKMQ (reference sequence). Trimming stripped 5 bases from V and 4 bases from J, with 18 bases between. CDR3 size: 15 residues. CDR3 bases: TGTGCCAGCAGCCGCCCCGCCGCAGGGGCGTACGAGCAGTACTTC. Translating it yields CASSRPAAGAYEQYF.

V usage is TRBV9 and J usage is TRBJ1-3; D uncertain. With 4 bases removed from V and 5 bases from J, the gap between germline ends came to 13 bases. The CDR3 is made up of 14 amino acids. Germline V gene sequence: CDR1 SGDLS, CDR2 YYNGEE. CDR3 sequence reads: CASSSYEARNTIYF. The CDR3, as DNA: TGTGCCAGCAGCTCATACGAGGCGCGAAACACCATATATTTT.